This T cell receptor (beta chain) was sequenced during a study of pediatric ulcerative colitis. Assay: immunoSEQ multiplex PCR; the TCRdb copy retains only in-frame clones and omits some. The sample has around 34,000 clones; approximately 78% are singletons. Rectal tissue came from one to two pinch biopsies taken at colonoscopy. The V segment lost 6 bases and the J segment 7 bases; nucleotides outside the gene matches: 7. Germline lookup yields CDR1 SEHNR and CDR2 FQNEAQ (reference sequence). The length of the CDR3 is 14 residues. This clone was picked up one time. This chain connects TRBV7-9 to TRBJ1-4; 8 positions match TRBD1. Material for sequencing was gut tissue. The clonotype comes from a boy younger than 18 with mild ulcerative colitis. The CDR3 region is CASRSGDRFEKLFF. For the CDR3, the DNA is TGTGCCAGCAGGTCAGGGGACAGGTTTGAAAAACTGTTTTTT.